Sequencing of this T cell receptor beta chain was carried out in a study of vaccination and CD4 T cells after COVID-19. CD4+ T cells that had been cultured provided DNA sequenced with the Oncomine TCR Beta short-read assay. TCRdb independently ran MiXCR on the PCR reads; one entry per CDR3 protein. The sample has under 20,000 distinct CDR3 sequences, about 41% seen once. About this clonotype: Its antigen is currently unknown.

Treatment of the sample: approximately 11-day PBMC culture with coronavirus spike peptide pools or control peptides (ViraFEST assay). The TCR sequence derives from a human donor who had recovered from COVID-19. The sample here was CD4+ T cells from blood, cultured in vitro, taken after SARS-CoV-2 vaccination.

The CDR3 DNA reads as TGTGCCAGCAGCCAAGATCGGCGGGGGTTCACAGATACGCAGTATTTT. This codes for CASSQDRRGFTDTQYF. The chain has TRBV4-2 and TRBJ2-3, with TRBD2 identical over 7 bases. CDR1 and CDR2 (germline): LGHNA, YNFKEQ. The CDR3 runs 16 residues. J gave up 2 bases and V 0 bases, and 5 bases lay outside the gene matches.